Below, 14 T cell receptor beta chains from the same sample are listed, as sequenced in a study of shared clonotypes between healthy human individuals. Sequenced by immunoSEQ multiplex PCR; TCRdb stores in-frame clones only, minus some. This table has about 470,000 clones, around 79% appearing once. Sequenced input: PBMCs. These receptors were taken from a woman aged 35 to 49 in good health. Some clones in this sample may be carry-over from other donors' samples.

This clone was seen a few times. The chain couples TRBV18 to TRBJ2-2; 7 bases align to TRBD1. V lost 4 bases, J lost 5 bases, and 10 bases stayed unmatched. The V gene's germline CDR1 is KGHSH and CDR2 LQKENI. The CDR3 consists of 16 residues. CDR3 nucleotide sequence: TGTGCCAGCTCACGGGACAGCGCTAGGGGGACCGGGGAGCTGTTTTTT. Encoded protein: CASSRDSARGTGELFF. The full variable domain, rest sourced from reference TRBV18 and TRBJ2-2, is NAGVMQNPRHLVRRRGQEARLRCSPMKGHSHVYWYRQLPEEGLKFMVYLQKENIIDESGMPKERFSAEFPKEGPSILRIQQVVRGDSAAYFCASSRDSARGTGELFFGEGSRLTVL.

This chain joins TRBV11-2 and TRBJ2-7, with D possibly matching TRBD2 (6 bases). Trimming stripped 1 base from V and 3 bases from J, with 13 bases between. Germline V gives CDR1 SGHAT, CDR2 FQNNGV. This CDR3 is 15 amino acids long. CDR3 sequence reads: CASSLGGGGFYEQYF. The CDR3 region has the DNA TGTGCCAGCAGCTTAGGGGGAGGAGGATTCTACGAGCAGTACTTC. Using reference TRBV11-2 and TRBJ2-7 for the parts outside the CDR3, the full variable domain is EAGVAQSPRYKIIEKRQSVAFWCNPISGHATLYWYQQILGQGPKLLIQFQNNGVVDDSQLPKDRFSAERLKGVDSTLKIQPAKLEDSAVYLCASSLGGGGFYEQYFGPGTRLTVT.

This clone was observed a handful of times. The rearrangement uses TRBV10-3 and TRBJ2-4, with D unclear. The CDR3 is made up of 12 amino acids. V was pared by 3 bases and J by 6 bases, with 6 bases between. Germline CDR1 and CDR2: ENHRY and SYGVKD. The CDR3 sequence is CAISDQRNIQYF. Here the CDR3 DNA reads TGTGCCATCAGTGACCAGCGAAACATTCAGTACTTC.

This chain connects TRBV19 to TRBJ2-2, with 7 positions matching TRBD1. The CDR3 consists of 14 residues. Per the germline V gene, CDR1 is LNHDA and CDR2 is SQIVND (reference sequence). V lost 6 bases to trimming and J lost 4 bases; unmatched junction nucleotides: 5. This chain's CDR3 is CASSPQGSTGELFF. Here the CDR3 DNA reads TGTGCCAGTAGCCCACAGGGGAGCACCGGGGAGCTGTTTTTT.

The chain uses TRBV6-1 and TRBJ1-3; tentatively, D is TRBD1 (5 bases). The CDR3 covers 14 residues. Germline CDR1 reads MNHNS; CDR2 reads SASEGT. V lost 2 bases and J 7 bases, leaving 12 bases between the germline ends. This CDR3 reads CASSESGPANTIYF. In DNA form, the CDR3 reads TGTGCCAGCAGTGAATCAGGGCCGGCGAACACCATATATTTT.

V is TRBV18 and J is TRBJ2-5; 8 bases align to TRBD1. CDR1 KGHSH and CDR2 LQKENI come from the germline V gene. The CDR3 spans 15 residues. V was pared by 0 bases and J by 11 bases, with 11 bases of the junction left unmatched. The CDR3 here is CASSPPSTGDGEQYF. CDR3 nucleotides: TGTGCCAGCTCACCACCGTCGACAGGGGATGGGGAGCAGTACTTC. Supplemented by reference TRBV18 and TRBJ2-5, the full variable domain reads NAGVMQNPRHLVRRRGQEARLRCSPMKGHSHVYWYRQLPEEGLKFMVYLQKENIIDESGMPKERFSAEFPKEGPSILRIQQVVRGDSAAYFCASSPPSTGDGEQYFGPGTRLLVL.

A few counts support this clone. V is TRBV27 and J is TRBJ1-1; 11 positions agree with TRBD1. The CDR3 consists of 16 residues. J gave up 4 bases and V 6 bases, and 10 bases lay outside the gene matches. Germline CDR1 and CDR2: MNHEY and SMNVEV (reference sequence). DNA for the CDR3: TGTGCCAGCAGCCTTTATCACGGGACAGGGGGCACTGAAGCTTTCTTT. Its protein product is CASSLYHGTGGTEAFF.

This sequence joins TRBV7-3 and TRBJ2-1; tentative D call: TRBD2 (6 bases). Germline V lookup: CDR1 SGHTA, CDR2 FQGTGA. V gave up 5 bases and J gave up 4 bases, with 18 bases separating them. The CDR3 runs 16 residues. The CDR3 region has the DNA TGTGCCAGCAGCCAAAGGGGCAGCGGGTTGTACAATGAGCAGTTCTTC. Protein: CASSQRGSGLYNEQFF.

The CDR3 region is CASTPSDRRGGTQYF. CDR3 coding DNA: TGTGCCAGCACCCCGAGCGACCGCCGGGGGGGGACCCAGTACTTC. This sequence joins TRBV5-6 and TRBJ2-5, with 8 positions matching TRBD2. Trimming at V came to 6 bases and at J to 7 bases, leaving 14 bases not matched to a gene. Germline values: CDR1 SGHDT, CDR2 YYEEEE. The CDR3 totals 15 residues.

CDR3 DNA: TGTGCCAGCAGCGTAGCCGGATCCCCCTCCTTTGGCGAGCAGTACTTC. It is translated as CASSVAGSPSFGEQYF. The gene calls are TRBV9 and TRBJ2-7; D unresolved. Looked up from germline, CDR1 is SGDLS and CDR2 is YYNGEE. This CDR3 spans 16 amino acids. V lost 0 bases and J 6 bases, leaving 19 bases between the germline ends.

The CDR3 bases are TGCAGCGCCGACAGCCCCTACGAGCAGTACTTC. This translates into CSADSPYEQYF. The gene calls are TRBV29-1 and TRBJ2-7, with D possibly being TRBD1 (5 bases). Germline V gene lookup returns CDR1 SQVTM and CDR2 ANQGSEA. Trimming stripped 7 bases from V and 2 bases from J, with 9 bases between. The CDR3 is 11 amino acids.

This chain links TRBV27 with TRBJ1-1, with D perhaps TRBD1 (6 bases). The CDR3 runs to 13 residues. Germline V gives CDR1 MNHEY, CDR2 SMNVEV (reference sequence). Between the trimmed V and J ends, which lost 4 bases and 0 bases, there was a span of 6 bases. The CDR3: CASSWGLNTEAFF. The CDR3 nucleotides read TGTGCCAGCAGTTGGGGGCTGAACACTGAAGCTTTCTTT.

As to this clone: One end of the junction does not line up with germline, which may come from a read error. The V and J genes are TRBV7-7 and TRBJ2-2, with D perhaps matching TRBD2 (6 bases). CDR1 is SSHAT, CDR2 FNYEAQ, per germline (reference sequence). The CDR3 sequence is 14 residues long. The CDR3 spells CASSLERATGELFF. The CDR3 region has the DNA TGTGCTAGCAGCTTAGAGCGGGCCACCGGGGAGCTGTTTTTT. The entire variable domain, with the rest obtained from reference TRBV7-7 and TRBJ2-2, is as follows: GAGVSQSPRYKVTKRGQDVTLRCDPISSHATLYWYQQALGQGPEFLTYFNYEAQPDKSGLPSDRFSAERPEGSISTLTIQRTEQRDSAMYRCASSLERATGELFFGEGSRLTVL.

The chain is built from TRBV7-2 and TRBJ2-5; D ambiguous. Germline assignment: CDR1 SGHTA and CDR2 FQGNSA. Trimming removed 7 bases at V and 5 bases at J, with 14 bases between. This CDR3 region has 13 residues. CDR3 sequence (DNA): TGTGCCAGCAACGAAAGGTGGTCGGAGACCCAGTACTTC. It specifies CASNERWSETQYF. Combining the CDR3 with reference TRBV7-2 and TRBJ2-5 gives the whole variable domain GAGVSQSPSNKVTEKGKDVELRCDPISGHTALYWYRQSLGQGLEFLIYFQGNSAPDKSGLPSDRFSAERTGGSVSTLTIQRTQQEDSAVYLCASNERWSETQYFGPGTRLLVL.